This T cell receptor (beta chain) was sequenced during a study of Ad26.COV2.S vaccination and SARS-CoV-2 variants. On the study more broadly: Donor was in the COV1001 Ad26.COV2.S trial arm.

Generated by immunoSEQ multiplex PCR, the TCRdb table keeps only in-frame clones and is missing some. The table shows 400,000 to 450,000 clones, with roughly 90% occurring only once. Described treatment: about 20 received Ad26.COV2.S at low or high dose, single or two shots; 5 received placebo; per-sample allocation not given. Samples were taken on day 63 after the first vaccine or placebo injection. Cohort 1b enrolled adults aged 18-55 years in Boston. Its platform was an Ad26 vector, and its expressed antigen was Wuhan-strain SARS-CoV-2 spike. Trimming shortened V by 3 bases and J by 10 bases, and 13 bases separated the two germline ends. Germline CDR1 and CDR2: MDHEN and SYDVKM. This CDR3 contains 13 residues.

The chain links TRBV28 to TRBJ1-5; D gene unclear. Sequenced material: peripheral blood, taken in a trial of Ad26.COV2.S vaccine versus placebo. The receptor's source is a person aged 18-60 years who received the Ad26.COV2.S COVID-19 vaccine or a placebo. The CDR3 coding sequence is TGTGCCAGCAGTTTGCTGTCAATCAGCCCCCAGCATTTT. Translating it yields CASSLLSISPQHF.